The 12 T cell receptor beta chains below all came from one sample that was sequenced in a study of response to subunit inactivated influenza vaccine. TCRdb itself ran the RT-PCR reads through MiXCR, one entry per CDR3 protein. The table includes roughly 570,000 distinct CDR3 sequences, over 10% detected once. This sample comprised PBMCs from blood, obtained more than 35 days after vaccination. Receptors originate from a middle-aged man who received an inactivated influenza vaccine.

The V gene is TRBV29-1, the J gene TRBJ2-1; D might be TRBD1 or TRBD2, each matching 5 bases. Looked up from germline, CDR1 is SQVTM and CDR2 is ANQGSEA. The V end was cut by 4 bases, the J end by 10 bases, with 11 bases between. This CDR3 has 11 amino acids. In DNA form, the CDR3 reads TGCAGCGTTGCCCTTTGGGGGGAGCAGTTCTTC. It specifies CSVALWGEQFF.

The sample holds a few counts of this clonotype. This sequence joins TRBV6-4 and TRBJ1-1, with D uncertain. The V end was cut by 2 bases, the J end by 1 base, with 5 bases between. In germline, CDR1 is MRHNA, CDR2 SNTAGT. This CDR3 is built from 13 residues. The CDR3 here is CASSDQPNTEAFF. Written as DNA, the CDR3 is TGTGCCAGCAGTGACCAACCGAACACTGAAGCTTTCTTT.

This clonotype was recorded at least ten times. The V gene is TRBV12-3 or TRBV12-4, the J gene TRBJ2-1, with 8 bases that match TRBD1. This CDR3 is built from 12 residues. V lost 6 bases, J lost 16 bases, and 11 bases stayed unmatched. The CDR3 DNA is TGTGCCAGCAGATTTCCGGGACAGGCCGCATTCTTC. It yields the protein CASRFPGQAAFF.

This clonotype was recorded at least ten times. The chain joins TRBV5-6 to TRBJ2-1; 8 bases are shared with TRBD2. CDR3 size: 15 residues. CDR1 is SGHDT, CDR2 YYEEEE, per germline. The ends lost 2 bases at V and 6 bases at J; junction bases unmatched: 7. DNA of the CDR3: TGTGCCAGCAGCTTAGCGGGAGTAGAGGTCAATGAGCAGTTCTTC. Its protein is CASSLAGVEVNEQFF.

The chain carries TRBV30 and TRBJ1-2, with D possibly being TRBD1 (5 bases). V was shortened by 4 bases and J by 2 bases, with 11 bases between the two germline ends. From germline, CDR1 is GTSNPN and CDR2 SVGIG (reference sequence). The CDR3 runs 13 residues. The chain's CDR3 is CAWTQGANYGYTF. DNA of the CDR3: TGTGCCTGGACCCAGGGAGCAAACTATGGCTACACCTTC.

The rearrangement uses TRBV9 and TRBJ2-7; TRBD1 aligns across 11 bases. The CDR3 is 16 amino acids. The junction had 8 bases not matched to a gene; V was cut back by 3 bases and J by 3 bases. Germline CDR1 reads SGDLS; CDR2 reads YYNGEE. In DNA, the CDR3 is TGTGCCAGCAGCGCGACGTCGGGACAGGGGGTCTACGAGCAGTACTTC. Translating it yields CASSATSGQGVYEQYF.

This clonotype was detected many times. The chain carries TRBV3-1 and TRBJ1-5; no clear D gene. Germline CDR1 and CDR2: LGHDT and YNNKEL (reference sequence). V gave up 4 bases and J gave up 5 bases, with 9 bases separating them. The CDR3 spans 13 residues. The CDR3 DNA reads as TGTGCCAGCAGCCCTAGTCGAGATCAGCCCCAGCATTTT. Its protein is CASSPSRDQPQHF.

Many counts were recorded for this clonotype. This sequence joins TRBV5-1 and TRBJ2-1, with TRBD1 matching over 8 bases. The V gene's germline CDR1 is SGHRS and CDR2 YFSETQ. V was pared by 1 base and J by 5 bases, with 8 bases of the junction left unmatched. The CDR3 runs 16 residues. The CDR3 region has the DNA TGCGCCAGCAGCTTGTCCAGGGGGCTCACACACAATGAGCAGTTCTTC. Its translation is CASSLSRGLTHNEQFF. Complete variable domain (other parts from reference TRBV5-1 and TRBJ2-1): KAGVTQTPRYLIKTRGQQVTLSCSPISGHRSVSWYQQTPGQGLQFLFEYFSETQRNKGNFPGRFSGRQFSNSRSEMNVSTLELGDSALYLCASSLSRGLTHNEQFFGPGTRLTVL.

A few counts support this clonotype. The V gene is TRBV7-2, the J gene TRBJ2-7, with 11 bases that match TRBD2. V trimming: 5 bases; J trimming: 5 bases; junction bases outside the gene matches: 5. Germline assignment: CDR1 SGHTA and CDR2 FQGNSA. This CDR3 is 14 amino acids long. CDR3 nucleotide sequence: TGTGCCAGCAGCCCTAGCGGGGGGAGCCACGAGCAGTACTTC. This translates into CASSPSGGSHEQYF.

CDR3 amino acids: CASSVGTAQSTQYF. DNA for the CDR3: TGTGCCAGCAGCGTAGGGACTGCTCAGTCGACCCAGTACTTC. The V call is TRBV9, the J call TRBJ2-5, with D perhaps TRBD2 (5 bases). Trimming left V 0 bases short and J 7 bases short, with 13 bases between. CDR3 size: 14 residues. In germline, CDR1 is SGDLS, CDR2 YYNGEE.

This clonotype was found a few times. The rearrangement links TRBV20-1 to TRBJ2-5, with D perhaps matching TRBD2 (5 bases). Trimming stripped 3 bases from V and 5 bases from J, with 13 bases between. This CDR3 has 13 residues. The germline gives CDR1 DFQATT, CDR2 SNEGSKA (reference sequence). For the CDR3, the DNA is TGCAGTGCTAGTAAGGGCGCGGGCGAGACCCAGTACTTC. This codes for CSASKGAGETQYF.

The CDR3 is CASSKDRYNSYNEQFF. CDR3 sequence (DNA): TGTGCCAGCAGCAAGGACAGGTATAACTCCTACAATGAGCAGTTCTTC. The chain recombines TRBV9 with TRBJ2-1; TRBD1 agrees at 7 bases. The length of the CDR3 is 16 residues. After removal of 4 bases from V and 0 bases from J, the junction contained 7 bases not matched to a gene. From germline, CDR1 is SGDLS and CDR2 YYNGEE. The full variable domain, rest sourced from reference TRBV9 and TRBJ2-1, is DSGVTQTPKHLITATGQRVTLRCSPRSGDLSVYWYQQSLDQGLQFLIQYYNGEERAKGNILERFSAQQFPDLHSELNLSSLELGDSALYFCASSKDRYNSYNEQFFGPGTRLTVL.